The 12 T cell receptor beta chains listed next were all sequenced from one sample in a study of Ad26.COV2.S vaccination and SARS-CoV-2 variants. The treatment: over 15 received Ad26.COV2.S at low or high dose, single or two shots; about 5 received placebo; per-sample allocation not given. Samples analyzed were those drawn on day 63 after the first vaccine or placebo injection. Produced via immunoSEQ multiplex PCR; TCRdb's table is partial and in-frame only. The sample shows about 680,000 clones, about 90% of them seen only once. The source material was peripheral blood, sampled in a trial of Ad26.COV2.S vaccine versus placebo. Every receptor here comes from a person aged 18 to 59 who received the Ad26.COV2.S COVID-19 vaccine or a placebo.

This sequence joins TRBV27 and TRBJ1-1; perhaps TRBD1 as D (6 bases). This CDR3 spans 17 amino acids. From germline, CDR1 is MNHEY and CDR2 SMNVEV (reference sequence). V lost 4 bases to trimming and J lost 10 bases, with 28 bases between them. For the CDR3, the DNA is TGTGCCAGCAGTTCGTCTACCCTAGGGGGGGTGGGGTCAATAGCTTTCTTT. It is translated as CASSSSTLGGVGSIAFF.

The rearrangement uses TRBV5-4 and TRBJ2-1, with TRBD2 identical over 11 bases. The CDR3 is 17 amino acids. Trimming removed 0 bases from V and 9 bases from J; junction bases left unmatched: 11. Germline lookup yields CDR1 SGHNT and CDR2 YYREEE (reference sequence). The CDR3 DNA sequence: TGTGCCAGCAGCTTGGGGACTAGCGGGTTTCAGGTTGGTGAGCAGTTCTTC. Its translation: CASSLGTSGFQVGEQFF.

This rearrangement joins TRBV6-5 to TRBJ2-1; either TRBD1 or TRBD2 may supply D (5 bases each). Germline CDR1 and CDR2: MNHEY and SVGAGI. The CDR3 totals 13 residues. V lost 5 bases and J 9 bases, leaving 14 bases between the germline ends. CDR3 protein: CASSLGRFGEQFF. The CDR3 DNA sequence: TGTGCCAGCAGTCTGGGACGTTTCGGTGAGCAGTTCTTC.

DNA for the CDR3: TGCGCCAGCAGCTTTCAGGGTTTCAGGGATTCACCCCTCCACTTT. This translates into CASSFQGFRDSPLHF. The chain is built from TRBV5-1 and TRBJ1-6; a weak D match, TRBD1 (5 bases). This CDR3 is built from 15 residues. Trimming removed 2 bases at V and 8 bases at J, with 14 bases between. Germline assignment: CDR1 SGHRS and CDR2 YFSETQ.

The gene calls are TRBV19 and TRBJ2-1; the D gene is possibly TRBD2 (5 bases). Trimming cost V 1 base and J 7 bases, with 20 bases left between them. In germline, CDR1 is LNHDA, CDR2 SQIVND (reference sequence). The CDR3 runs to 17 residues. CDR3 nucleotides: TGTGCCAGTAGTATAGTTTCTTGGGGTAGCGTAGGGAATGAGCAGTTCTTC. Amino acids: CASSIVSWGSVGNEQFF. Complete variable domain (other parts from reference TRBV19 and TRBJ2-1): DGGITQSPKYLFRKEGQNVTLSCEQNLNHDAMYWYRQDPGQGLRLIYYSQIVNDFQKGDIAEGYSVSREKKESFPLTVTSAQKNPTAFYLCASSIVSWGSVGNEQFFGPGTRLTVL.

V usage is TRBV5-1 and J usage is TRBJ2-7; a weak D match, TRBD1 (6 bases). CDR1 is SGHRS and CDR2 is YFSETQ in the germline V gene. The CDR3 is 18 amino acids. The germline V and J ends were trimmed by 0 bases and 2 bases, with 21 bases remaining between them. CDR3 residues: CASSLGLPRDTRTYEQYF. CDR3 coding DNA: TGCGCCAGCAGCTTGGGTTTACCCCGGGACACCCGAACCTACGAGCAGTACTTC.

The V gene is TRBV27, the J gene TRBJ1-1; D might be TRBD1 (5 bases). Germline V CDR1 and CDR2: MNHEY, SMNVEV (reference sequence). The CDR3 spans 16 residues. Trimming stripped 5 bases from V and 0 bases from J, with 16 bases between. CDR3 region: CASSNGTFGLNTEAFF. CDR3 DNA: TGTGCCAGCAGTAACGGGACTTTCGGCTTGAACACTGAAGCTTTCTTT.

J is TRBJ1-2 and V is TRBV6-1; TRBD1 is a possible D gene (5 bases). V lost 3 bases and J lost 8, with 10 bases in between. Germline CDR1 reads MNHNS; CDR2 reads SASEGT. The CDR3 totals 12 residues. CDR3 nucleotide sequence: TGTGCCAGCAGTGAGTACAGGAGGGGCTACACCTTC. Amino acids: CASSEYRRGYTF.

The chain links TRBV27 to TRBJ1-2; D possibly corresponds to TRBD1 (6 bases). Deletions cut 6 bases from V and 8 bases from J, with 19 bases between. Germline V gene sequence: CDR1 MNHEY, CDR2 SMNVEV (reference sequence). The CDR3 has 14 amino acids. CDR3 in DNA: TGTGCCAGCAGCGTCTCGGGGGCTCACTTGGGCTACACCTTC. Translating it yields CASSVSGAHLGYTF.

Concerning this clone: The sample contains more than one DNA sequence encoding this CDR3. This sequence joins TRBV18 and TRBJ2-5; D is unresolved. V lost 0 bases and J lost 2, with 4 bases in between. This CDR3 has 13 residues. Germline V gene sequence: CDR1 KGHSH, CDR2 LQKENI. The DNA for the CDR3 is TGTGCCAGCTCACCACCGAGTCAAGAGACCCAGTACTTC. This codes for CASSPPSQETQYF.

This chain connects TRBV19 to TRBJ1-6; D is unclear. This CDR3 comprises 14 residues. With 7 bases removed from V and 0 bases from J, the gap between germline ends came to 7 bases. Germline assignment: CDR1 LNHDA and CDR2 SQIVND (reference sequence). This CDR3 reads CASTPGSYNSPLHF. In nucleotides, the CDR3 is TGTGCCAGTACCCCTGGCTCCTATAATTCACCCCTCCACTTT.

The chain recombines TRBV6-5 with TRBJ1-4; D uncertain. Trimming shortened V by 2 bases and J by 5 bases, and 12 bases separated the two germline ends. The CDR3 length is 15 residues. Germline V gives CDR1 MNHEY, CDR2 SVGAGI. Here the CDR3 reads CASSYEWAGNEKLFF. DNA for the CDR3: TGTGCCAGCAGTTACGAATGGGCCGGGAATGAAAAACTGTTTTTT.